A single sample is the source of the 17 T cell receptor beta chains below, sequenced in a study of T cells in Graves' hyperthyroidism and ophthalmopathy. Amplification yielded TCR beta CDR3 regions, with RNA transcripts as the source. HTBI primers drove first-round RT-PCR of the TCR CDR3. TCRdb independently ran MiXCR on the multiplex PCR reads; one entry per CDR3 protein. The table records some 800,000 distinct CDR3 sequences, over 35% of them present only once. Sequences were obtained from blood. The receptors shown here come from a man younger than 30 with Graves' hyperthyroidism.

The rearrangement uses TRBV9 and TRBJ2-5; D is perhaps TRBD1 (5 bases). The CDR3 covers 15 residues. CDR1 SGDLS and CDR2 YYNGEE come from the germline V gene. The ends were cut back, 0 bases at V and 3 bases at J, with 12 bases in the middle. The CDR3 coding sequence is TGTGCCAGCAGCGTAGAGGGGAAGACTGAAGAGACCCAGTACTTC. Translated, it gives CASSVEGKTEETQYF.

The rearrangement joins TRBV4-1 to TRBJ1-5; 7 nucleotides match TRBD1. The CDR3 sequence is 13 residues long. CDR1 is MGHRA and CDR2 is YSYEKL in the germline V gene. Unmatched junction bases numbered 7, after V lost 3 bases and J lost 11 bases. The CDR3 is CASSQGRGETQHF. The CDR3 bases are TGCGCCAGCAGCCAGGGCAGGGGGGAGACCCAGCATTTT.

For this clonotype: With a much larger clone just one base away, this may be a read error. V usage is TRBV7-8 and J usage is TRBJ2-6, with D perhaps assigned TRBD1 or TRBD2 (5 bases each). The CDR3 runs 17 residues. CDR1 and CDR2 (germline): SGHVS, FQNEAQ. The CDR3 DNA is TGTGCCGGCAGCTTATGGACAAGGGGAGCCGGGGCCAACGTCCTGACTTTC. Its protein product is CAGSLWTRGAGANVLTF.

This chain links TRBV7-2 with TRBJ2-1, with 7 bases lining up with TRBD1. Germline CDR1 SGHTA, CDR2 FQGNSA. V was pared by 5 bases and J by 5 bases, with 6 bases of the junction left unmatched. The CDR3 has 14 residues. The CDR3 here is CASSLVQGNNEQFF. CDR3 in DNA: TGTGCCAGCAGCCTCGTACAGGGGAACAATGAGCAGTTCTTC.

The rearrangement uses TRBV7-6 and TRBJ1-2; D possibly corresponds to TRBD1 (5 bases). The CDR3 consists of 14 residues. Germline CDR1 is SGHVS and CDR2 is FNYEAQ. Between the trimmed V and J ends, which lost 5 bases and 6 bases, there was a span of 16 bases. In nucleotides, the CDR3 is TGTGCCAGCAGCCCGTTAGGCCCGGGGGATGGCTACACCTTC. This gives the protein CASSPLGPGDGYTF.

The gene calls are TRBV7-6 and TRBJ2-2, with unresolved D. The CDR3 length is 17 residues. From germline, CDR1 is SGHVS and CDR2 FNYEAQ. The V gene lost 2 bases and the J gene lost 0 bases, with 13 bases spanning the gap. The CDR3: CASSLNGPISNTGELFF. The CDR3 bases are TGTGCCAGCAGCTTAAACGGACCGATTTCGAACACCGGGGAGCTGTTTTTT. Full variable domain (outside the CDR3, taken from reference TRBV7-6 and TRBJ2-2): GAGVSQSPRYKVTKRGQDVALRCDPISGHVSLYWYRQALGQGPEFLTYFNYEAQQDKSGLPNDRFSAERPEGSISTLTIQRTEQRDSAMYRCASSLNGPISNTGELFFGEGSRLTVL.

The V call is TRBV19, the J call TRBJ2-6; D gene ambiguous. The CDR3 extends over 15 amino acids. Between the trimmed V and J ends, which lost 0 bases and 5 bases, there was a span of 8 bases. The germline V gene has CDR1 LNHDA and CDR2 SQIVND (reference sequence). DNA of the CDR3: TGTGCCAGTAGTATAGATCATTCATGGGCCAACGTCCTGACTTTC. This codes for CASSIDHSWANVLTF.

This clonotype was seen ten or more times. This rearrangement joins TRBV29-1 to TRBJ2-5, with TRBD2 as a possible D gene (6 bases). Deletions cut 6 bases from V and 5 bases from J, with 16 bases between. Germline CDR1 is SQVTM and CDR2 is ANQGSEA. The CDR3 length is 13 residues. CDR3 nucleotide sequence: TGCAGCGTCCGACCTAGACTAGTGGAGACCCAGTACTTC. Its translation is CSVRPRLVETQYF.

The rearrangement joins TRBV25-1 to TRBJ1-2, with D maybe TRBD1 (6 bases). Looked up from germline, CDR1 is MGHDK and CDR2 is SYGVNS. V was trimmed by 3 bases and J by 4 bases, leaving 12 bases between them. There are 14 residues in the CDR3. CDR3 loop: CASSEQGSAYGYTF. The CDR3 DNA follows: TGTGCCAGCAGTGAGCAGGGGTCCGCCTATGGCTACACCTTC.

This clonotype was counted many times. The chain links TRBV5-1 to TRBJ2-7; D is undetermined. The CDR3 consists of 13 residues. V dropped 1 base and J dropped 1 base, with 6 bases sitting between them. Germline assignment: CDR1 SGHRS and CDR2 YFSETQ. The CDR3 DNA reads TGCGCCAGCAGCTTGCCTAGTTCCTACGAGCAGTACTTC. It is translated as CASSLPSSYEQYF.

Notes on this clonotype: The germline gene is not matched at one end of the junction; a read error may be the cause. J is TRBJ2-7 and V is TRBV5-1; 8 bases map to TRBD1. In germline, CDR1 is SGHRS, CDR2 YFSETQ. The length of the CDR3 is 14 residues. The CDR3 sequence is CASSHGTGSNEQYF. The CDR3 DNA follows: TGTGCCAGCAGCCATGGGACAGGTTCAAACGAGCAGTACTTC. The whole variable domain, remainder taken from reference TRBV5-1 and TRBJ2-7, is KAGVTQTPRYLIKTRGQQVTLSCSPISGHRSVSWYQQTPGQGLQFLFEYFSETQRNKGNFPGRFSGRQFSNSRSEMNVSTLELGDSALYLCASSHGTGSNEQYFGPGTRLTVT.

The DNA of the CDR3 is TGTGCCAGCAGCCCTGAACAGGGTGATGAAGCTTTCTTT. Amino acid sequence: CASSPEQGDEAFF. The gene calls are TRBV13 and TRBJ1-1, with a weak D call TRBD1 (6 bases). Looked up from germline, CDR1 is PRHDT and CDR2 is FYEKMQ (reference sequence). The CDR3 totals 13 residues. Between the trimmed V and J ends, which lost 5 bases and 7 bases, there was a span of 14 bases.

V is TRBV9 and J is TRBJ2-5, with TRBD2 matching over 9 bases. CDR3 length: 15 residues. Germline V gives CDR1 SGDLS, CDR2 YYNGEE. Trimming removed 0 bases from V and 3 bases from J; junction bases left unmatched: 3. In DNA, the CDR3 is TGTGCCAGCAGCGTAGACCCTAGCGGGGAAGAGACCCAGTACTTC. The encoded protein is CASSVDPSGEETQYF.

In this sample, this clonotype turned up a few times. The chain recombines TRBV4-2 with TRBJ2-7; 7 positions match TRBD1. Germline CDR1 LGHNA, CDR2 YNFKEQ. The CDR3 totals 15 residues. V was pared by 4 bases and J by 2 bases, with 8 bases of the junction left unmatched. The CDR3 loop is CASSLRQGTAYEQYF. The CDR3, as DNA: TGTGCCAGCAGCCTAAGACAGGGAACGGCCTACGAGCAGTACTTC.

There are a few counts of this clonotype. Since no conserved phenylalanine or tryptophan closes the CDR3, a read error is the likely cause. It is unclear where the CDR3 begins or ends on the DNA, so no DNA is shown, and the CDR3 is as TCRdb lists it. The genes are TRBV10-3 and TRBJ1-3. The germline CDR1 and CDR2 sequences are ENHRY and SYGVKD. The CDR3 comprises 8 residues, both ends counted. CDR3 residues: CAISDRHT.

As concerns this clonotype: A much larger clone differs by one base, so this may be a read error. This chain joins TRBV7-8 and TRBJ1-2; D unresolved. This CDR3 comprises 14 residues. Germline V gene sequence: CDR1 SGHVS, CDR2 FQNEAQ. In nucleotides, the CDR3 is TGTGCCAGCAGCCCACCCAACGACCCCTATGGCTGCACCTTC. The encoded protein is CASSPPNDPYGCTF.

In its sample, this clonotype was seen many times. The chain couples TRBV29-1 to TRBJ2-2; D ambiguous. The germline V and J ends were trimmed by 7 bases and 2 bases, with 11 bases remaining between them. In germline, CDR1 is SQVTM, CDR2 ANQGSEA. The CDR3 is 13 residues long. The CDR3 protein is CSASDDNTGELFF. For the CDR3, the DNA is TGCAGCGCCTCTGATGACAACACCGGGGAGCTGTTTTTT.